The 26 T cell receptor beta chains given below trace back to one sample, sequenced in a study of T cell responses to AZD1222 COVID-19 vaccine. Sequencing was performed with immunoSEQ multiplex PCR; in TCRdb, only in-frame clones are kept and a portion is missing. The data hold some 110,000 clones, with roughly 92% observed a single time. The specimen was peripheral blood, collected on day 0 of AZD1222 vaccination. The receptors shown here come from an adult in good health.

This CDR3 reads CASRDKGLAGGLYEQYF. In DNA, the CDR3 is TGTGCCAGCAGGGATAAGGGACTAGCGGGAGGGCTCTACGAGCAGTACTTC. The chain links TRBV2 to TRBJ2-7; 16 positions agree with TRBD2. CDR1 and CDR2 from the germline V gene are SNHLY and FYNNEI. The V and J ends lost 6 bases and 3 bases, in that order; junction bases with no gene match: 8. The length of the CDR3 is 17 residues.

The chain carries TRBV24-1 and TRBJ2-2, with TRBD1 identical over 10 bases. The junction had 3 bases not matched to a gene; V was cut back by 10 bases and J by 5 bases. This CDR3 comprises 13 residues. From germline, CDR1 is KGHDR and CDR2 SFDVKD. CDR3 nucleotide sequence: TGTGCCACGCGGACAGGGGGAACCGGGGAGCTGTTTTTT. Its protein is CATRTGGTGELFF.

This rearrangement joins TRBV4-1 to TRBJ2-3; 10 bases are a match to TRBD2. The CDR3 has 16 amino acids. Germline loops: CDR1 MGHRA, CDR2 YSYEKL. Trimming removed 4 bases from V and 3 bases from J; junction bases left unmatched: 7. The CDR3 DNA reads as TGCGCCAGCAGCCCCCGTAGGACTAGCGGAACAGATACGCAGTATTTT. It yields the protein CASSPRRTSGTDTQYF.

This rearrangement joins TRBV24-1 to TRBJ2-7; possibly TRBD1 for D (5 bases). Germline V CDR1 and CDR2: KGHDR, SFDVKD. Deletions cut 2 bases from V and 5 bases from J, with 6 bases between. This CDR3 region has 12 residues. This CDR3 reads CATSDSRDEQYF. The CDR3 bases are TGTGCCACCAGTGATTCCAGGGACGAGCAGTACTTC.

J is TRBJ2-5 and V is TRBV12-5, with 7 bases matching TRBD2. Germline V gives CDR1 LGHNT, CDR2 FRNRAP. The CDR3 totals 14 residues. J gave up 2 bases and V 4 bases, and 4 bases lay outside the gene matches. The CDR3 protein is CASGSGAGQETQYF. CDR3 DNA: TGTGCTAGTGGTTCGGGAGCGGGGCAAGAGACCCAGTACTTC.

This sequence joins TRBV12-5 and TRBJ2-1, with 9 nucleotides matching TRBD1. V lost 6 bases and J lost 9; bases outside the gene matches: 9. Germline CDR1 is LGHNT and CDR2 is FRNRAP. The CDR3 contains 14 residues. The CDR3 DNA sequence: TGTGCTAGTGGACTAGGACAGGGGTCAGGTGAGCAGTTCTTC. Amino acid sequence: CASGLGQGSGEQFF.

CDR3 loop: CASSPGVGSAKAFF. The DNA of the CDR3 is TGTGCCAGCAGCCCGGGGGTGGGGTCAGCCAAAGCTTTCTTT. This sequence joins TRBV11-2 and TRBJ1-1; maybe TRBD1 (5 bases). The V end lost 5 bases, the J end lost 9 bases, and 19 bases lay between the germline ends. Germline V gene sequence: CDR1 SGHAT, CDR2 FQNNGV. This CDR3 comprises 14 residues.

This chain uses TRBV6-1 with TRBJ2-7; unclear D gene. Germline values: CDR1 MNHNS, CDR2 SASEGT. Trimming took 2 bases from V and 0 from J, leaving 11 bases between them. The CDR3 spans 15 residues. The CDR3 region has the DNA TGTGCCAGCAGTGAACTAACGGGCGCCTCCTACGAGCAGTACTTC. It encodes CASSELTGASYEQYF.

J is TRBJ2-1 and V is TRBV19; TRBD2 matches 7 bases. CDR1 and CDR2 from the germline V gene are LNHDA and SQIVND (reference sequence). The junction had 0 bases not matched to a gene; V was cut back by 3 bases and J by 7 bases. The CDR3 is 12 amino acids. DNA of the CDR3: TGTGCCAGTAGTATCGGGGGGAATGAGCAGTTCTTC. Its protein product is CASSIGGNEQFF.

The CDR3 loop reads CASSAMNTEAFF. CDR3 in DNA: TGTGCCAGCAGTGCCATGAACACTGAAGCTTTCTTT. The V call is TRBV2, the J call TRBJ1-1; D uncertain. This CDR3 is 12 amino acids long. V lost 4 bases and J lost 0, with 3 bases in between. Germline lookup yields CDR1 SNHLY and CDR2 FYNNEI.

The J gene is TRBJ2-7, the V gene TRBV2; TRBD2 matches at 12 bases. Germline V CDR1 and CDR2: SNHLY, FYNNEI. This CDR3 is 14 amino acids long. V lost 6 bases, J lost 6 bases, and 6 bases stayed unmatched. CDR3 coding DNA: TGTGCCAGCAGCGTACTAGCGGGAGGAAGCGAGCAGTACTTC. Its protein is CASSVLAGGSEQYF.

The chain employs TRBV20-1 and TRBJ2-7, with 9 bases identical to TRBD2. The CDR3 runs to 16 residues. V lost 3 bases to trimming and J lost 2 bases; unmatched junction nucleotides: 11. The germline V gene has CDR1 DFQATT and CDR2 SNEGSKA (reference sequence). In DNA form, the CDR3 reads TGCAGTGCTAGTCTGGCGCGTGGCGGGAGGGCCTACGAGCAGTACTTC. Protein product: CSASLARGGRAYEQYF.

This clone is a singleton in its sample. The chain employs TRBV5-4 and TRBJ2-1; 9 nucleotides line up with TRBD2. The CDR3 runs to 14 residues. With 3 bases clipped from V and 15 bases from J, the junction kept 13 bases outside the gene matches. Germline V gene sequence: CDR1 SGHNT, CDR2 YYREEE (reference sequence). CDR3 coding DNA: TGTGCCAGCAGCTCCTTCCACGATAGCGGGAGCGGGTTCTTC. This gives the protein CASSSFHDSGSGFF.

J is TRBJ2-3 and V is TRBV3-1 (or the pseudogene TRBV3-2); D unclear. From germline, CDR1 is LGHDT and CDR2 YNNKEL (reference sequence). V shed 0 bases and J shed 6 bases, with 10 bases lying between them. The CDR3 spans 14 residues. The CDR3 sequence is CASSQDWVTDTQYF. CDR3 nucleotide sequence: TGTGCCAGCAGCCAAGATTGGGTTACGGATACGCAGTATTTT.

The chain couples TRBV2 to TRBJ1-2; D gene unclear. The CDR3 has 13 residues. The germline V and J ends were trimmed by 3 bases and 2 bases, with 7 bases remaining between them. Germline V gives CDR1 SNHLY, CDR2 FYNNEI. CDR3 sequence: CASSDDQNYGYTF. DNA for the CDR3: TGTGCCAGCAGTGACGATCAGAACTATGGCTACACCTTC.

This chain joins TRBV5-1 and TRBJ1-4; D is unresolved. V was pared by 4 bases and J by 7 bases, with 14 bases between. Germline V gene data show CDR1 as SGHRS and CDR2 as YFSETQ. This CDR3 has 14 residues. CDR3 protein: CASSPDVAREKLFF. CDR3 nucleotides: TGCGCCAGCAGCCCGGACGTGGCTCGTGAAAAACTGTTTTTT.

This clone was seen just once. The rearrangement joins TRBV2 to TRBJ2-7, with D possibly TRBD2 on 5 matching bases. The CDR3 is 11 amino acids. CDR1 and CDR2 from the germline V gene are SNHLY and FYNNEI. With 8 bases removed from V and 3 bases from J, the gap between germline ends came to 8 bases. CDR3 bases: TGTGCCAGCCGGAGCGGCTACGAGCAGTACTTC. It yields the protein CASRSGYEQYF. Together with reference TRBV2 and TRBJ2-7, the CDR3 gives the full variable domain: EPEVTQTPSHQVTQMGQEVILRCVPISNHLYFYWYRQILGQKVEFLVSFYNNEISEKSEIFDDQFSVERPDGSNFTLKIRSTKLEDSAMYFCASRSGYEQYFGPGTRLTVT.

The rearrangement uses TRBV28 and TRBJ1-2, with no clear D. This CDR3 region has 13 residues. V lost 5 bases, J lost 2 bases, and 9 bases lay in between. From germline, CDR1 is MDHEN and CDR2 SYDVKM. CDR3 amino acids: CASSPSENYGYTF. As DNA, the CDR3 is TGTGCCAGCAGTCCCTCCGAAAACTATGGCTACACCTTC.

The gene calls are TRBV9 and TRBJ2-3; D might be TRBD1 (5 bases). The germline V and J ends were trimmed by 0 bases and 6 bases, with 5 bases remaining between them. CDR1 SGDLS and CDR2 YYNGEE come from the germline V gene. The CDR3 has 12 amino acids. The CDR3 loop reads CASSVEGDTQYF. CDR3 bases: TGTGCCAGCAGCGTAGAGGGGGATACGCAGTATTTT.

The chain recombines TRBV28 with TRBJ2-1, with 11 positions matching TRBD2. The germline gives CDR1 MDHEN, CDR2 SYDVKM. V gave up 4 bases and J gave up 6 bases; unmatched junction bases: 5. CDR3 length: 15 amino acids. The CDR3 loop is CASSSLAGEVNEQFF. In DNA, the CDR3 is TGTGCCAGCAGTTCACTAGCGGGAGAGGTCAATGAGCAGTTCTTC.

The chain combines TRBV6-2 or TRBV6-3 with TRBJ1-2; 7 bases agree with TRBD1. This CDR3 comprises 17 residues. Looked up from germline, CDR1 is MNHEY and CDR2 is SVGEGT. With V trimmed by 0 bases and J by 2 bases, 9 bases remained unmatched. CDR3 sequence reads: CASSYSIRDRENYGYTF. The CDR3 region has the DNA TGTGCCAGCAGTTACTCGATCAGGGACAGAGAGAACTATGGCTACACCTTC.

The V call is TRBV18, the J call TRBJ2-3, with 8 nucleotides matching TRBD2. J gave up 4 bases and V 3 bases, and 3 bases lay outside the gene matches. This CDR3 contains 14 residues. Per the germline V gene, CDR1 is KGHSH and CDR2 is LQKENI. The CDR3 DNA reads as TGTGCCAGCTCACCGGGACTAGGGTCAGATACGCAGTATTTT. Its protein is CASSPGLGSDTQYF.

The chain has TRBV2 and TRBJ2-2; D gene unclear. The V and J ends lost 5 bases and 4 bases respectively, with 17 bases between them. Per germline, CDR1 SNHLY and CDR2 FYNNEI. The CDR3 totals 16 residues. In DNA, the CDR3 is TGTGCCAGCAGTTTCTTTGGTATCCGGAGCACCGGGGAGCTGTTTTTT. This translates into CASSFFGIRSTGELFF.

This chain joins TRBV9 and TRBJ2-3; 10 nucleotides agree with TRBD2. The CDR3 loop spans 15 amino acids. Germline V gene data show CDR1 as SGDLS and CDR2 as YYNGEE. J was trimmed by 1 base and V by 3 bases; bases with no gene match: 2. For the CDR3, the DNA is TGTGCCAGCAGCGCCGGGACTAGCGGCACAGATACGCAGTATTTT. It codes for CASSAGTSGTDTQYF. Full variable domain (missing parts from reference TRBV9 and TRBJ2-3): DSGVTQTPKHLITATGQRVTLRCSPRSGDLSVYWYQQSLDQGLQFLIQYYNGEERAKGNILERFSAQQFPDLHSELNLSSLELGDSALYFCASSAGTSGTDTQYFGPGTRLTVL.

This chain connects TRBV5-1 to TRBJ2-7; 8 nucleotides line up with TRBD2. Germline V gives CDR1 SGHRS, CDR2 YFSETQ. V trimming: 1 base; J trimming: 0 bases; junction bases outside the gene matches: 9. CDR3 length: 17 residues. For the CDR3, the DNA is TGCGCCAGCAGCTTGAGGCCGGGACTAGAGAGCTCCTACGAGCAGTACTTC. It is translated as CASSLRPGLESSYEQYF.

The rearrangement links TRBV5-1 to TRBJ2-3, with D hard to call. Per germline, CDR1 SGHRS and CDR2 YFSETQ. Deletions cut 2 bases from V and 4 bases from J, with 8 bases between. This CDR3 comprises 13 residues. CDR3 nucleotides: TGCGCCAGCAGCTTCTTTCAGTCAGATACGCAGTATTTT. It encodes CASSFFQSDTQYF.